This T cell receptor beta chain was identified during a study of CD8 T cells in ankylosing spondylitis. Findings and caveats of the study: Apparently characteristic of ankylosing spondylitis blood was a TCR beta motif (roughly eight highly homologous variants).

The TCR beta libraries were generated through quantitative 5'-RACE incorporating molecular barcodes. TCRdb analysed the 5' RACE reads with MiXCR anew, one entry per CDR3 protein. The repertoire has about 100,000 distinct CDR3 sequences, 24% of them found once; the top ten carry around 12%. The CDR3 is 14 residues long. V dropped 5 bases and J dropped 2; count of bases not matched to a gene: 4. CDR1 is DFQATT, CDR2 SNEGSKA, per germline (reference sequence). A remark on this clonotype: Its antigen is unidentified.

The receptor was isolated from a male donor with ankylosing spondylitis. Sequenced: synovial fluid, either unsorted or a sorted T cell fraction (not recorded which). This chain links TRBV20-1 with TRBJ2-7; 12 nucleotides line up with TRBD2. The CDR3 loop reads CSALAGGNPYEQYF. CDR3 in DNA: TGCAGTGCTCTAGCGGGAGGGAATCCCTACGAGCAGTACTTC.